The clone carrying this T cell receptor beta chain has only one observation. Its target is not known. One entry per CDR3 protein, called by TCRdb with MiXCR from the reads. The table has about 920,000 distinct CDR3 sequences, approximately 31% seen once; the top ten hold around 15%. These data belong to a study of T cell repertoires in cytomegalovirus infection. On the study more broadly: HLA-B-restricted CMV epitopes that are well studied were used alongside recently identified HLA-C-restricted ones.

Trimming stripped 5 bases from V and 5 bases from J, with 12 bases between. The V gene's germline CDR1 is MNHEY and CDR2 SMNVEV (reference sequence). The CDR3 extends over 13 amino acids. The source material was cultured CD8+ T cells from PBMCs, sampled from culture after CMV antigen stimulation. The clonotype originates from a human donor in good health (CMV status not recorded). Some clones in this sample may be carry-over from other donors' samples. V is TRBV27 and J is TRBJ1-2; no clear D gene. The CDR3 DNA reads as TGTGCCAGCAGTCTGACCCCGGGATATGGCTACACCTTC. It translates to CASSLTPGYGYTF.